This TCR beta chain was sequenced for a study of OX40 agonist ivuxolimab in advanced cancers. Trimming cost V 2 bases and J 2 bases, with 10 bases left between them. The CDR3 covers 14 residues. Germline CDR1 and CDR2: MGHRA and YSYEKL. Profiled with immunoSEQ multiplex PCR; TCRdb holds only in-frame clones, not every one. The table records 89,000 or so clones, about 90% of them present only once. People who had autoimmune disease history or systemic immunosuppression were excluded. The V gene is TRBV4-1, the J gene TRBJ2-7, with TRBD1 as a possible D gene (5 bases). This TCR was sampled from an adult with an advanced solid tumor such as melanoma, head and neck, liver or kidney cancer. The material sequenced was CD4+ or CD8+ T cells sorted from blood, taken in a trial of the OX40 agonist ivuxolimab. The CDR3 nucleotides read TGCGCCAGCAGCCAATTTGGACAACCCTACGAGCAGTACTTC. Residues: CASSQFGQPYEQYF.